A selection of T cell receptor beta chains follows, all from one sample in a study of Graves' ophthalmopathy and Graves' hyperthyroidism. TCRdb used MiXCR to reprocess the multiplex PCR reads, holding one entry per CDR3 protein. In the table there are roughly 400,000 distinct CDR3 sequences, approximately 15% of which are singletons. The specimen sequenced was peripheral blood. Receptor source: a woman aged 18-35 years with stable Graves' hyperthyroidism. The CDR3 runs from the conserved cysteine through the conserved F or W. The order of the fields is V gene, J gene, D gene, clone size, CDR3 protein, CDR3 DNA. D genes are given only for firm matches. The size field is filled for only some rows; it gives once, few, many or a size class.

TRBV20-1	TRBJ2-7	TRBD2	many	CSARASGGAGEQYF	TGCAGTGCTAGGGCCAGCGGGGGGGCTGGCGAGCAGTACTTC
TRBV6-4	TRBJ2-5	TRBD1	few	CASGYRDRGREETQYF	TGTGCCAGCGGATACCGGGACAGGGGTCGCGAAGAGACCCAGTACTTC
TRBV2	TRBJ1-2	.	many	CASSEWADSQLDGYTF	TGTGCCAGCAGTGAATGGGCCGACAGTCAGCTCGATGGCTACACCTTC
TRBV19	TRBJ2-7	TRBD2	few	CASSIGLAYEQYF	TGTGCCAGTAGTATCGGACTAGCTTACGAGCAGTACTTC
TRBV10-3	TRBJ1-3	.	many	CAISESEWSFSGNTIYF	TGTGCCATCAGTGAGTCCGAGTGGAGCTTCTCTGGAAACACCATATATTTT
TRBV9	TRBJ1-2	.	many	CASSLHPSDPTYYGYTF	TGTGCCAGCAGCCTCCACCCATCGGACCCCACCTACTATGGCTACACCTTC
TRBV24-1	TRBJ2-2	.	many	CATSDRGADTGELFF	TGTGCCACCAGTGATCGGGGGGCTGATACCGGGGAGCTGTTTTTT
TRBV20-1	TRBJ1-3	.	many	CSARVETGNTIYF	TGCAGTGCTAGAGTCGAGACTGGAAACACCATATATTTT
TRBV28	TRBJ2-7	TRBD1	many	CASSKRTGGYEQYF	TGTGCCAGCAGTAAAAGGACAGGGGGTTACGAGCAGTACTTC
TRBV5-1	TRBJ2-7	TRBD1	.	CASSLDQGQGLGEQYF	TGCGCCAGCAGCTTGGACCAGGGACAGGGGCTGGGCGAGCAGTACTTC
TRBV7-8	TRBJ2-7	TRBD1	many	CASSLGGQGYEQYF	TGTGCCAGCAGCTTAGGAGGACAGGGCTACGAGCAGTACTTC
TRBV7-2	TRBJ1-1	.	many	CASIQYGTEAFF	TGTGCCAGCATCCAATATGGCACTGAAGCTTTCTTT
TRBV10-3	TRBJ2-7	.	.	CASRRGSDRNYEQYF	TGTGCCTCCCGGCGAGGATCGGACAGAAACTACGAGCAGTACTTC
TRBV11-2	TRBJ1-1	TRBD1	.	CASSLGQGGLEAFF	TGTGCCAGCAGCCTGGGACAGGGGGGACTTGAAGCTTTCTTT
TRBV12-3/TRBV12-4	TRBJ2-5	TRBD2	many	CASSMTSRETQYF	TGTGCCAGCAGTATGACTAGCCGCGAGACCCAGTACTTC
TRBV7-8	TRBJ1-2	.	few	CASRRRMGFGDYGYTF	TGTGCCAGCAGACGGCGTATGGGTTTTGGGGACTATGGCTACACCTTC
TRBV6-1	TRBJ2-2	.	many	CASSPLPEGGELFF	TGTGCCAGCAGCCCATTACCAGAGGGCGGGGAGCTGTTTTTT
TRBV10-3	TRBJ1-1	.	.	CAISEGWTEAFF	TGTGCCATCAGTGAGGGGTGGACTGAAGCTTTCTTT
TRBV6-5	TRBJ2-5	TRBD2	many	CASSPLAGGRETQYF	TGTGCCAGCAGCCCCTTGGCGGGGGGACGAGAGACCCAGTACTTC
TRBV6-1	TRBJ1-5	.	many	CASSDRNGLWTQHF	TGTGCCAGCAGCGACAGAAATGGGCTTTGGACCCAGCATTTT
TRBV7-2	TRBJ2-5	TRBD2	many	CASSRRISGLADWETQYF	TGTGCCAGCAGCCGTAGGATTTCGGGACTAGCGGATTGGGAGACCCAGTACTTC
TRBV13	TRBJ2-4	TRBD1	few	CASSSTYHETGAKNIQYF	TGTGCCAGCAGCTCCACTTATCATGAGACAGGGGCGAAAAACATTCAGTACTTC
TRBV6-2/TRBV6-3	TRBJ2-5	.	many	CASSFSFRWETQYF	TGTGCCAGCAGTTTCTCGTTCCGTTGGGAGACCCAGTACTTC
TRBV19	TRBJ1-2	TRBD1	.	CASSAGGTGRWYGYTF	TGTGCCAGTAGCGCAGGGGGGACAGGGCGTTGGTATGGCTACACCTTC
TRBV6-1	TRBJ1-1	.	many	CASPRTVNTEAFF	TGTGCCAGCCCACGGACTGTTAACACTGAAGCTTTCTTT
TRBV7-8	TRBJ2-7	TRBD1	.	CASSLAELGGPSTYEQYF	TGTGCCAGCAGCTTAGCTGAGTTAGGGGGCCCCTCGACCTACGAGCAGTACTTC
TRBV12-3/TRBV12-4	TRBJ1-5	.	many	CASSLYQGFYSNQPQHF	TGTGCCAGCAGTTTATATCAAGGATTCTATAGCAATCAGCCCCAGCATTTT
TRBV14	TRBJ2-2	.	many	CASSQKNTGELFF	TGTGCCAGCAGCCAGAAGAACACCGGGGAGCTGTTTTTT
TRBV2	TRBJ1-5	.	.	CASSEVVDTVQPQHF	TGTGCCAGCAGTGAAGTGGTGGACACGGTTCAGCCCCAGCATTTT
TRBV2	TRBJ1-1	.	many	CASTHSRSYEAFF	TGTGCCAGCACGCACAGTCGGAGTTATGAAGCTTTCTTT
TRBV7-2	TRBJ2-7	.	many	CASSLAASRDEQYF	TGTGCCAGCAGCTTAGCGGCTAGTAGGGACGAGCAGTACTTC
TRBV5-1	TRBJ2-5	.	.	CASSLDGVRETQYF	TGCGCCAGCAGCTTGGACGGGGTTAGAGAGACCCAGTACTTC
TRBV27	TRBJ2-7	.	many	CASSGGTVEQYF	TGTGCCAGCAGTGGGGGGACAGTCGAGCAGTACTTC
TRBV5-1	TRBJ2-7	TRBD2	few	CASSLGSLGLVYYEQYF	TGCGCCAGCAGCTTGGGCTCGTTAGGACTAGTGTACTACGAGCAGTACTTC
TRBV4-1	TRBJ1-1	.	many	CASSQLFGGTEAFF	TGCGCCAGCAGCCAATTGTTTGGTGGCACTGAAGCTTTCTTT
TRBV12-3/TRBV12-4	TRBJ1-1	.	few	CASSFVTFMNTEAFF	TGTGCCAGCAGTTTCGTAACATTCATGAACACTGAAGCTTTCTTT
TRBV11-2	TRBJ2-7	TRBD2	many	CASYGGGPGEQYF	TGTGCCAGCTATGGGGGGGGACCTGGCGAGCAGTACTTC
TRBV19	TRBJ2-7	TRBD2	many	CASSPTSAYEQYF	TGTGCCAGTAGTCCTACTAGCGCCTACGAGCAGTACTTC